This T cell receptor beta chain comes out of a study of early stage breast cancer tumors. Study summary: Roughly 9.4-fold was the mean read coverage per sample.

This clone turned up a few times. Its antigen remains unidentified. V gave up 4 bases and J gave up 4 bases, with 10 bases separating them. The V gene's germline CDR1 is MNHEY and CDR2 SMNVEV (reference sequence). The CDR3 consists of 14 residues. Study-wide findings and caveats: Enriched TCRB sequences shared across patients were mostly commonly generated sequences. Compared with adjacent normal breast, tumors showed roughly 2.5-fold denser, more clonal T cells.

Measured with immunoSEQ multiplex PCR; TCRdb has only the in-frame clones, and not every one. The data hold 60,000 to 80,000 clones, with more than 60% observed a single time. The sequenced sample was blood. The V gene is TRBV27, the J gene TRBJ2-2; maybe TRBD1 (6 bases). The clonotype originates from a person aged 55 to 69 with breast cancer. The CDR3: CASSWGQLTGELFF. In DNA form, the CDR3 reads TGTGCCAGCAGTTGGGGGCAGCTCACCGGGGAGCTGTTTTTT.